Listed here are 27 T cell receptor beta chains from one sample, sequenced in a study of blood T cells in healthy people across ages. A second roughly 6 to 12 cycle PCR used barcoded and J-beta primers. TCRdb analysed the 5' RACE reads with MiXCR anew, one entry per CDR3 protein. This table has 1.5 million or so distinct CDR3 sequences, roughly 43% appearing once. The sequenced sample was blood. The source of these receptors is a woman between 18 and 30 years old in good health.

To note about this clonotype: One junction end does not reproduce the germline sequence, and a read error may be involved. V is TRBV27 and J is TRBJ2-1; D not resolved. Germline-derived CDR1 and CDR2 are MNHEY and SMNVEV (reference sequence). This CDR3 has 15 amino acids. The CDR3 is CAGSSYDGNYNEQFF. In DNA form, the CDR3 reads TGTGCCGGCAGCTCCTACGACGGAAACTACAATGAGCAGTTCTTC.

V and J are TRBV18 and TRBJ1-2; D remains ambiguous. V lost 1 base to trimming and J lost 7 bases, with 4 bases between them. Germline-derived CDR1 and CDR2 are KGHSH and LQKENI. This CDR3 spans 11 amino acids. For the CDR3, the DNA is TGTGCCAGCTCACCACAGCTTGGCTACACCTTC. This codes for CASSPQLGYTF.

The count of this clonotype is one. The V call is TRBV20-1, the J call TRBJ2-1, with TRBD2 identical over 10 bases. Germline CDR1 is DFQATT and CDR2 is SNEGSKA (reference sequence). V lost 0 bases, J lost 4 bases, and 12 bases stayed unmatched. The CDR3 has 18 residues. For the CDR3, the DNA is TGCAGTGCTAGAGACCCCCTCCTTAGCGGGAGGAGTTACAATGAGCAGTTCTTC. Translation gives CSARDPLLSGRSYNEQFF.

The chain employs TRBV15 and TRBJ2-1, with D possibly being TRBD2 (6 bases). Trimming left V 5 bases short and J 15 bases short, with 20 bases between. This CDR3 contains 13 residues. Germline CDR1 reads LNHNV; CDR2 reads YYDKDF (reference sequence). This CDR3 reads CATSGSPTRGTFF. The CDR3 DNA reads TGTGCCACCAGCGGGTCTCCCACTCGGGGGACGTTCTTC.

This clonotype occurred a few times. The CDR3 protein is CAWSEEGNEQFF. The CDR3 nucleotides are TGTGCCTGGAGTGAGGAGGGGAATGAGCAGTTCTTC. V usage is TRBV30 and J usage is TRBJ2-1; D perhaps matches TRBD2 (6 bases). This CDR3 spans 12 amino acids. Germline CDR1 GTSNPN, CDR2 SVGIG (reference sequence). Between the trimmed V and J ends, which lost 1 base and 7 bases, there was a span of 8 bases.

This clonotype was counted between two and nine times. The chain couples TRBV12-3 or TRBV12-4 to TRBJ2-3; 7 positions match TRBD2. The CDR3 consists of 15 residues. With V trimmed by 6 bases and J by 1 base, 7 bases remained unmatched. The CDR3 loop is CASRPRLAGTDTQYF. CDR3 coding DNA: TGTGCCAGCAGACCTAGACTAGCTGGCACAGATACGCAGTATTTT.

This clonotype was observed a few times. CDR3 bases: TGCAGCGTTGAGGGCAGGGCGGGGAACACTGAAGCTTTCTTT. Translating it yields CSVEGRAGNTEAFF. The chain is built from TRBV29-1 and TRBJ1-1, with D tentatively TRBD1 (5 bases). Germline values: CDR1 SQVTM, CDR2 ANQGSEA. V lost 3 bases and J 1 base, leaving 12 bases between the germline ends. The CDR3 loop spans 14 amino acids. Full variable domain (missing parts from reference TRBV29-1 and TRBJ1-1): SAVISQKPSRDICQRGTSLTIQCQVDSQVTMMFWYRQQPGQSLTLIATANQGSEATYESGFVIDKFPISRPNLTFSTLTVSNMSPEDSSIYLCSVEGRAGNTEAFFGQGTRLTVV.

CDR3 protein: CASSPRGTGTSNYGYTF. CDR3 sequence (DNA): TGCGCCAGCAGCCCGAGGGGGACAGGGACTTCCAACTATGGCTACACCTTC. This sequence joins TRBV5-1 and TRBJ1-2; the match to TRBD1 covers 9 bases. There are 17 residues in the CDR3. The V gene end was trimmed by 4 bases and the J gene end by 2 bases; junction bases not matched to a gene: 12. CDR1 is SGHRS, CDR2 YFSETQ, per germline.

The chain joins TRBV27 to TRBJ1-2; D unresolved. Trimming left V 0 bases short and J 0 bases short, with 20 bases between. The CDR3 contains 19 residues. Per germline, CDR1 MNHEY and CDR2 SMNVEV (reference sequence). In nucleotides, the CDR3 is TGTGCCAGCAGTTTATCAGGTATCCCAATGAGGCTCCCTAACTATGGCTACACCTTC. Protein sequence: CASSLSGIPMRLPNYGYTF.

This clonotype was observed a few times. The chain couples TRBV12-3 or TRBV12-4 to TRBJ1-5; the D gene is possibly TRBD1 (6 bases). V dropped 2 bases and J dropped 3 bases, with 11 bases sitting between them. This CDR3 contains 15 residues. CDR3 DNA sequence: TGTGCCAGCAGTTTACTACAGGGCAACAATCAGCCCCAGCATTTT. Translation: CASSLLQGNNQPQHF.

This clonotype has only a few counts. The V and J genes are TRBV27 and TRBJ2-7; D is perhaps TRBD1 or TRBD2 (5 bases each). Trimming removed 5 bases from V and 3 bases from J, with 17 bases in between. This CDR3 has 15 residues. CDR1 and CDR2 (germline): MNHEY, SMNVEV (reference sequence). CDR3 bases: TGTGCCAGCAGTACCAACCGGGACGGTCGCTACGAGCAGTACTTC. It translates to CASSTNRDGRYEQYF.

This clonotype has more than one count but fewer than ten. The V and J genes are TRBV30 and TRBJ2-5; a possible D gene is TRBD2 (6 bases). The CDR3 length is 11 residues. Germline values: CDR1 GTSNPN, CDR2 SVGIG (reference sequence). The V end was cut by 3 bases, the J end by 13 bases, with 15 bases between. The CDR3 protein is CAWRVGSLWYF. DNA for the CDR3: TGTGCCTGGAGAGTCGGGAGTTTGTGGTACTTC.

The CDR3, as DNA: TGTGCCAGCAGCGCAGGGACTAGCGGGAAAGAGACCCAGTACTTC. It yields the protein CASSAGTSGKETQYF. The chain combines TRBV9 with TRBJ2-5; 13 bases align to TRBD2. The CDR3 spans 15 residues. Germline CDR1 and CDR2: SGDLS and YYNGEE. The junction had 2 bases not matched to a gene; V was cut back by 3 bases and J by 3 bases.

This clonotype was counted between two and nine times. The DNA of the CDR3 is TGTGCCAGCAGTTACTCGAGGTACGGGAACACTGAAGCTTTCTTT. Encoded protein: CASSYSRYGNTEAFF. This chain links TRBV6-5 with TRBJ1-1; D is undetermined. There are 15 residues in the CDR3. V lost 0 bases and J 1 base, leaving 9 bases between the germline ends. Germline assignment: CDR1 MNHEY and CDR2 SVGAGI.

This rearrangement joins TRBV5-1 to TRBJ2-1, with 10 bases fitting TRBD2. The junction had 3 bases not matched to a gene; V was cut back by 0 bases and J by 9 bases. The CDR3 totals 14 residues. From germline, CDR1 is SGHRS and CDR2 YFSETQ. CDR3 nucleotides: TGCGCCAGCAGCTTGGCACTAGCGGGGACTGAGCAGTTCTTC. This gives the protein CASSLALAGTEQFF.

This clonotype was counted only a few times. V gene TRBV10-1 combines with J gene TRBJ2-7; D gene unclear. The length of the CDR3 is 13 residues. Per the germline V gene, CDR1 is WNHNN and CDR2 is SYGVQD (reference sequence). Between the trimmed V and J ends, which lost 2 bases and 6 bases, there was a span of 11 bases. The CDR3 bases are TGCGCCAGCAGTGAGCAGATCACGGCCGAGCAGTACTTC. This sequence encodes CASSEQITAEQYF.

As concerns this clonotype: An end of the junction differs from the germline gene, which may be a read error. The V call is TRBV6-5, the J call TRBJ1-5, with 7 bases fitting TRBD1. Looked up from germline, CDR1 is MNHEY and CDR2 is SVGAGI. This CDR3 comprises 12 residues. The CDR3 spells CAGSSGGLPQHF. In DNA form, the CDR3 reads TGTGCCGGCAGTTCAGGGGGACTGCCCCAGCATTTT.

This clonotype was seen a handful of times. The chain has TRBV28 and TRBJ2-5; D unclear. Gene TRBJ2-7 matches the end of the DNA better, so the J call may be wrong. Per the germline V gene, CDR1 is MDHEN and CDR2 is SYDVKM. The length of the CDR3 is 11 residues. The chain's CDR3 is CASRNPDEQYF. For the CDR3, the DNA is TGTGCCAGCAGAAACCCCGACGAGCAGTACTTC.

The J gene is TRBJ2-7, the V gene TRBV7-9; 8 bases map to TRBD2. Per germline, CDR1 SEHNR and CDR2 FQNEAQ (reference sequence). With 8 bases clipped from V and 5 bases from J, the junction kept 5 bases outside the gene matches. The CDR3 totals 12 residues. CDR3 in amino acids: CASEGLGNEQYF. Written as DNA, the CDR3 is TGTGCCAGCGAGGGACTAGGGAACGAGCAGTACTTC.

The chain links TRBV20-1 to TRBJ1-2; TRBD1 aligns across 7 bases. From germline, CDR1 is DFQATT and CDR2 SNEGSKA (reference sequence). The CDR3 loop spans 13 amino acids. Unmatched junction bases numbered 9, after V lost 5 bases and J lost 6 bases. The CDR3 region is CSASQGVLDGYTF. DNA for the CDR3: TGCAGTGCTTCCCAGGGGGTTTTGGATGGCTACACCTTC.

This clonotype has only a few counts. The J gene is TRBJ2-1, the V gene TRBV5-5; 11 bases match TRBD2. Per germline, CDR1 SGHKS and CDR2 YYEKEE (reference sequence). The CDR3 has 15 amino acids. The V and J ends lost 3 bases and 7 bases, in that order; junction bases with no gene match: 6. In DNA, the CDR3 is TGTGCCAGCAGCTATCTAGCGGGGGGCCAGAATGAGCAGTTCTTC. Its translation is CASSYLAGGQNEQFF.

Concerning this clonotype: The germline gene is not matched at one end of the junction; a read error may be the cause. This chain connects TRBV4-2 to TRBJ2-1, with a tentative D call TRBD2 (6 bases). Per germline, CDR1 LGHNA and CDR2 YNFKEQ. The CDR3 extends over 13 amino acids. The CDR3 sequence: CTSSTGDSDEQFF. DNA of the CDR3: TGTACCAGCAGCACGGGGGATTCGGATGAGCAGTTCTTC.

This clonotype was seen only a few times. V and J are TRBV15 and TRBJ1-1, with unresolved D. CDR1 and CDR2 (germline): LNHNV, YYDKDF (reference sequence). The CDR3 has 14 residues. V was pared by 6 bases and J by 2 bases, with 13 bases between. CDR3 nucleotides: TGTGCCACCAGAGCAGCGATCCTTAACACTGAAGCTTTCTTT. Residues: CATRAAILNTEAFF. Filled out from reference TRBV15 and TRBJ1-1, the complete variable domain reads DAMVIQNPRYQVTQFGKPVTLSCSQTLNHNVMYWYQQKSSQAPKLLFHYYDKDFNNEADTPDNFQSRRPNTSFCFLDIRSPGLGDTAMYLCATRAAILNTEAFFGQGTRLTVV.

The genes are TRBV5-5 and TRBJ1-5, with 7 bases identical to TRBD1. This CDR3 spans 15 amino acids. Germline lookup yields CDR1 SGHKS and CDR2 YYEKEE (reference sequence). J lost 3 bases, V lost 4 bases, and 7 bases had no gene match. The CDR3 nucleotides read TGTGCCAGCAGCCTAGGGGGCTCGGCCAATCAGCCCCAGCATTTT. It translates to CASSLGGSANQPQHF.

This clonotype was found a few times. The J gene is TRBJ2-5, the V gene TRBV29-1; 9 bases match TRBD1. The V gene end was trimmed by 2 bases and the J gene end by 3 bases; junction bases not matched to a gene: 7. The V gene's germline CDR1 is SQVTM and CDR2 ANQGSEA. There are 15 residues in the CDR3. This CDR3 reads CSVETGGIGKETQYF. CDR3 coding DNA: TGCAGCGTTGAAACAGGGGGCATAGGAAAAGAGACCCAGTACTTC.

In its sample, this clonotype was seen a few times. This chain uses TRBV3-1 with TRBJ2-5, with TRBD2 as a possible D gene (5 bases). V gave up 1 base and J gave up 7 bases, with 16 bases separating them. The CDR3 sequence is 15 residues long. Germline V gene lookup returns CDR1 LGHDT and CDR2 YNNKEL (reference sequence). The CDR3 nucleotides are TGTGCCAGCAGCCAAGCGGGAATTGGAGAGGGGACCCAGTACTTC. This translates into CASSQAGIGEGTQYF.

This clonotype was observed a few times. The V call is TRBV2, the J call TRBJ1-5, with a possible D match to TRBD1 (6 bases). This CDR3 comprises 15 residues. CDR1 SNHLY and CDR2 FYNNEI come from the germline V gene. Trimming stripped 5 bases from V and 6 bases from J, with 17 bases between. The CDR3 sequence: CASSLQGAVGQPQHF. The CDR3, as DNA: TGTGCCAGCAGTCTACAGGGTGCTGTAGGTCAGCCCCAGCATTTT. The variable domain in full, completed from reference TRBV2 and TRBJ1-5, reads EPEVTQTPSHQVTQMGQEVILRCVPISNHLYFYWYRQILGQKVEFLVSFYNNEISEKSEIFDDQFSVERPDGSNFTLKIRSTKLEDSAMYFCASSLQGAVGQPQHFGDGTRLSIL.